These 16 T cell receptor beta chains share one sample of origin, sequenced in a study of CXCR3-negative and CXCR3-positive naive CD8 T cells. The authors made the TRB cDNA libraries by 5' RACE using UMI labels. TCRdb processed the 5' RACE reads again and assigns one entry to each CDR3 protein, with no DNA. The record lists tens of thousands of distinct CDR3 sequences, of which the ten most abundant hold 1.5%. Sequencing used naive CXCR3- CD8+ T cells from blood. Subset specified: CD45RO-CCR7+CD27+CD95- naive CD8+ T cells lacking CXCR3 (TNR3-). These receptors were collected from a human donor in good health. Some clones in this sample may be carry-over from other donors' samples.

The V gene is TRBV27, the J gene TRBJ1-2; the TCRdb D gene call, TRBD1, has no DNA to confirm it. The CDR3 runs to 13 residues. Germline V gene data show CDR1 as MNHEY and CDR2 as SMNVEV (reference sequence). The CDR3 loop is CASRTGIEIGYTF.

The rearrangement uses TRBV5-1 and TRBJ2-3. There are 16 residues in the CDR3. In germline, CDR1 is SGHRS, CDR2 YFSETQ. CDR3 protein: CASSSQQFLPHDTQYF.

The CDR3 is CASVFGDGYTF. This sequence joins TRBV28 and TRBJ1-2. The length of the CDR3 is 11 residues. Germline CDR1 reads MDHEN; CDR2 reads SYDVKM.

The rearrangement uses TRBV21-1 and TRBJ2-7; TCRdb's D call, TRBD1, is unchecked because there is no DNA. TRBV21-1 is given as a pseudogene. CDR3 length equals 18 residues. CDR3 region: CASSKWWPGTEKGYEQYF.

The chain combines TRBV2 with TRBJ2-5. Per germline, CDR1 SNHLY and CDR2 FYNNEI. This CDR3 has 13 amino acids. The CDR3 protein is CDSMVQTQGTQYF.

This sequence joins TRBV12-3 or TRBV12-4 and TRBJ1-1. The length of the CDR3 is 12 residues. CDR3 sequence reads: CASSFPNTEAFF.

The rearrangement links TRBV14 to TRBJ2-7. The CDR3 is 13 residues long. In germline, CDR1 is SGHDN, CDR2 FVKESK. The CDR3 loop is CASSQVSGNEQYF.

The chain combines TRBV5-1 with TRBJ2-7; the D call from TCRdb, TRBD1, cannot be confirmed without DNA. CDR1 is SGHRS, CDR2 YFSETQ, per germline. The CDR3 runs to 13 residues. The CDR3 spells CASRQGMSYEQYF.

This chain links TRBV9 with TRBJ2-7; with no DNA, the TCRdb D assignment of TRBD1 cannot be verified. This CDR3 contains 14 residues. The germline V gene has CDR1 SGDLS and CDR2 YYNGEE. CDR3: CASSVAIGGYEQYF.

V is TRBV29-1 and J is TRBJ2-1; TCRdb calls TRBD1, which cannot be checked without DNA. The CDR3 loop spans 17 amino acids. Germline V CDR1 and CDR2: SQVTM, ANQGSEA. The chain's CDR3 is CSVESGGAGAGIDEQFF.

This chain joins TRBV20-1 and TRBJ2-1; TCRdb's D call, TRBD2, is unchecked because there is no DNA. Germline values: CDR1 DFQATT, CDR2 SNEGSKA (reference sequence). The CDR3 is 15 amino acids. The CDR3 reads CSAREQTGLGDEQFF.

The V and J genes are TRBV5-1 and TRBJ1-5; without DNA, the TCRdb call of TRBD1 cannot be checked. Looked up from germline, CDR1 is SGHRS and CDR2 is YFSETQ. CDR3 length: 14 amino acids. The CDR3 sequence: CASSAGTENQPQHF.

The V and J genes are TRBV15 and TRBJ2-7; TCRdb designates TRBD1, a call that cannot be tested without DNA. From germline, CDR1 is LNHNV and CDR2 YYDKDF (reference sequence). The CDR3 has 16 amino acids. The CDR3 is CATSRDRGSGSYEQYF.

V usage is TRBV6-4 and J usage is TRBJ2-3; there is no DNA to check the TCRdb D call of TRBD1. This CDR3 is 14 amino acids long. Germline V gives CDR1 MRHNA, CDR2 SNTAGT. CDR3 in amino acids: CASSPGTGEDTQYF.

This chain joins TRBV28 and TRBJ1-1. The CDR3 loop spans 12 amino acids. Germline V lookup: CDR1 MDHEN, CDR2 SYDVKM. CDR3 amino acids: CASSTFSTEAFF.

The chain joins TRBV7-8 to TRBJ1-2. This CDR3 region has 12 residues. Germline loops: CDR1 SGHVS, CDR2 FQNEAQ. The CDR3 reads CASSLVGEGYTF. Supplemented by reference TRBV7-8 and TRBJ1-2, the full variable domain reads GAGVSQSPRYKVAKRGQDVALRCDPISGHVSLFWYQQALGQGPEFLTYFQNEAQLDKSGLPSDRFFAERPEGSVSTLKIQRTQQEDSAVYLCASSLVGEGYTFGSGTRLTVV.